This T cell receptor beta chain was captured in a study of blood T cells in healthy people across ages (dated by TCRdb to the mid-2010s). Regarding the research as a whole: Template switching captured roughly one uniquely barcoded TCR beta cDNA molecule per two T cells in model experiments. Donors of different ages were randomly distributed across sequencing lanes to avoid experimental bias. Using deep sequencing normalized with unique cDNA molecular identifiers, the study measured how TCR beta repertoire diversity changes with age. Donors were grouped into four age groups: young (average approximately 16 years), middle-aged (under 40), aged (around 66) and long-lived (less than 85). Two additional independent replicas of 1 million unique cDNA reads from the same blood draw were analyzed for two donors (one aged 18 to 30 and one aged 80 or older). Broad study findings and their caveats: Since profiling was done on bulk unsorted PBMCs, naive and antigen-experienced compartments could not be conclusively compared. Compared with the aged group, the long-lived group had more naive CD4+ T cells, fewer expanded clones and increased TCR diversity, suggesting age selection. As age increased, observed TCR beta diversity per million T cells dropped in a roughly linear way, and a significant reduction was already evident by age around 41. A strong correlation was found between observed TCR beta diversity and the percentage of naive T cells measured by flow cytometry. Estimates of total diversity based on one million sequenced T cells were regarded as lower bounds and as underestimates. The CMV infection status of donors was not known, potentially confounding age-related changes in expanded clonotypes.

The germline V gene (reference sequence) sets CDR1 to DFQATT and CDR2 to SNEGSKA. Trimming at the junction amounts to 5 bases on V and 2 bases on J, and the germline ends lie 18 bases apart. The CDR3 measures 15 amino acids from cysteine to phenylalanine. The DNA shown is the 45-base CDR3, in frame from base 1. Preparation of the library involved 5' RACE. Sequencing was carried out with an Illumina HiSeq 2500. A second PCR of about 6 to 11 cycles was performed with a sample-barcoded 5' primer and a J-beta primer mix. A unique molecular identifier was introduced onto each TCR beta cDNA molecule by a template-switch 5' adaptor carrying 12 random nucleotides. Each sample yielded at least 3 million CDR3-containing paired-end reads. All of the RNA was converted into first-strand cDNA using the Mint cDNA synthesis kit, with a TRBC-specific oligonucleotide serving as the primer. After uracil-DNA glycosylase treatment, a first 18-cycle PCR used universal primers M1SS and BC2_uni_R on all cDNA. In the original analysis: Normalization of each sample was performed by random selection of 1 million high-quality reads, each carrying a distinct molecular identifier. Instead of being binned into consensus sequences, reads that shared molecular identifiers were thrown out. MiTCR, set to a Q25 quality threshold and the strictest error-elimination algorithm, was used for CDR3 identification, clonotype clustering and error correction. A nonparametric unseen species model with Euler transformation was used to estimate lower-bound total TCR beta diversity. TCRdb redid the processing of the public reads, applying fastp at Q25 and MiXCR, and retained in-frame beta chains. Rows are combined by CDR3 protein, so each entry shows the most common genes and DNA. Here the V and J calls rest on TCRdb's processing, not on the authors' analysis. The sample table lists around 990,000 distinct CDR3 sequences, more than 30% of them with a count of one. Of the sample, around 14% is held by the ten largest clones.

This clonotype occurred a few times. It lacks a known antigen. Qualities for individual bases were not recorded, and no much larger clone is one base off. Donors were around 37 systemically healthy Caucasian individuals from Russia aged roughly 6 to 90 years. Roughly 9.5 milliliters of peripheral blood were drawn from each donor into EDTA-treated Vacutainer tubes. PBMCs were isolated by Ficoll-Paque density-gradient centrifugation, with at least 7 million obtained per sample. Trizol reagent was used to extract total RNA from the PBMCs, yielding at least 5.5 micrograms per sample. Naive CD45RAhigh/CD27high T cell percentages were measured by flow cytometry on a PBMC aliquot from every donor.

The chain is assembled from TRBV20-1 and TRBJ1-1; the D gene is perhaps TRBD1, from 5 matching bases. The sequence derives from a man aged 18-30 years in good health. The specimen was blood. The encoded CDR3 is CSASIRGWYNTEAFF. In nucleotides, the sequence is TGCAGTGCTTCGATAAGGGGCTGGTACAACACTGAAGCTTTCTTT.